The T cell receptor beta chain described here comes from a study of blood T cell repertoires in COVID-19. V dropped 6 bases and J dropped 4 bases, with 12 bases sitting between them. Germline lookup yields CDR1 SNHLY and CDR2 FYNNEI. The CDR3 is 13 residues long. This clone was found a few times. Profiled with immunoSEQ multiplex PCR; TCRdb holds only in-frame clones, not every one. This sample has a few hundred thousand clones; 70% to 90% occur once, and the top ten carry 5% to 7.5%. This TCR was recovered from a woman in her forties or fifties who had been exposed to COVID-19. J is TRBJ1-2 and V is TRBV2; possible D gene TRBD1, 6 bases. The sequencing sample was made of PBMCs or T cells enriched from blood (not recorded which). CDR3 region: CASRVGQLYGYTF. CDR3 coding DNA: TGTGCCAGCAGGGTCGGACAGCTCTATGGCTACACCTTC.